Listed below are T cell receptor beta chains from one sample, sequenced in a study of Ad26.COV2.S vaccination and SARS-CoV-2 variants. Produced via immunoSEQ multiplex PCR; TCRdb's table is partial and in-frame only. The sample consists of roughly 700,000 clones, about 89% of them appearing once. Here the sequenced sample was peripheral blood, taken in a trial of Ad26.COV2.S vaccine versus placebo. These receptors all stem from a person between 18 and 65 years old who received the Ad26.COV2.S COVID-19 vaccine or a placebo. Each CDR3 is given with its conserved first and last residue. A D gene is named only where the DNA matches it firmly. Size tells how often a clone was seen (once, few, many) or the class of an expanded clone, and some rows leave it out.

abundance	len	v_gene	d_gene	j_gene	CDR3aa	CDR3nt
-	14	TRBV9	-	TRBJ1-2	CASSPPGGVRGYTF	TGTGCCAGCAGCCCCCCAGGAGGGGTGAGGGGCTACACCTTC
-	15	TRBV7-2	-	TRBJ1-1	CASSLEYGGNTEAFF	TGTGCCAGCAGCTTAGAGTACGGAGGTAACACTGAAGCTTTCTTT
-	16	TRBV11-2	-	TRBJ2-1	CASSLQGLPPYNEQFF	TGTGCCAGCAGCTTACAGGGACTCCCCCCTTACAATGAGCAGTTCTTC
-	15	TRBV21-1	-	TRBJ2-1	CASSKVEGSYNEQFF	TGTGCCAGCAGCAAGGTCGAAGGCTCCTACAATGAGCAGTTCTTC
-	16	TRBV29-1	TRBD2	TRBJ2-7	CSVMGLEGGGSYEQYF	TGCAGCGTTATGGGTTTGGAGGGCGGGGGCTCCTACGAGCAGTACTTC
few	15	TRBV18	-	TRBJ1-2	CASSTGEGSNYGYTF	TGTGCCAGCTCCACCGGTGAGGGGAGTAACTATGGCTACACCTTC
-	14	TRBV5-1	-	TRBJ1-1	CASSLSPDNTEAFF	TGCGCCAGCAGCTTGTCCCCGGATAACACTGAAGCTTTCTTT
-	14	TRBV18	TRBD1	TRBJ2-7	CASSPGQDYYEQYF	TGTGCCAGCTCACCGGGACAGGACTACTACGAGCAGTACTTC
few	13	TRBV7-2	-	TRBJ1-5	CASSMGRNQPQHF	TGTGCCAGCTCCATGGGGCGCAATCAGCCCCAGCATTTT
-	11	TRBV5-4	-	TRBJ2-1	CASSSANEQFF	TGTGCCAGCAGCTCTGCAAATGAGCAGTTCTTC
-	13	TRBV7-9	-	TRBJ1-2	CASSLGHLYGYTF	TGTGCCAGCAGCTTAGGACACCTCTATGGCTACACCTTC
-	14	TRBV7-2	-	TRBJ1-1	CASSFGQANTEAFF	TGTGCCAGCAGCTTCGGGCAGGCGAACACTGAAGCTTTCTTT
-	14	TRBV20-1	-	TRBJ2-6	CSASVPSGANVLTF	TGCAGTGCTAGTGTGCCCTCTGGGGCCAACGTCCTGACTTTC
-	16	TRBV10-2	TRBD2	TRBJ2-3	CASRPGLAGGEDTQYF	TGCGCCAGCAGACCGGGACTAGCGGGAGGTGAAGATACGCAGTATTTT
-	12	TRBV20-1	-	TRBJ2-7	CSASRSNYEQYF	TGCAGTGCTAGTCGTTCTAACTACGAGCAGTACTTC
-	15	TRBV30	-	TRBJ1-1	CAWSPPHGLNTEAFF	TGTGCCTGGAGTCCCCCCCACGGCCTGAACACTGAAGCTTTCTTT
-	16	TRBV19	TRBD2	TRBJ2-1	CASSTRTSGTYNEQFF	TGTGCCAGTAGCACAAGGACTAGCGGGACCTACAATGAGCAGTTCTTC
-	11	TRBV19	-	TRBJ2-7	CASRPQYEQYF	TGTGCCAGTAGGCCCCAGTACGAGCAGTACTTC
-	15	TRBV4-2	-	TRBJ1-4	CASSQEVQGSEKLFF	TGTGCCAGCAGCCAAGAGGTACAGGGTAGCGAAAAACTGTTTTTT
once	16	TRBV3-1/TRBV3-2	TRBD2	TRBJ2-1	CASSQDIGLAGTEQFF	TGTGCCAGCAGCCAAGATATAGGACTAGCGGGAACTGAGCAGTTCTTC
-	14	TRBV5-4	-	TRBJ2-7	CASSLTFSSYEQYF	TGTGCCAGCAGCCTCACGTTCAGCTCCTACGAGCAGTACTTC
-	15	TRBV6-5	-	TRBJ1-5	CASSTRGGGNQPQHF	TGTGCCAGCAGTACTCGGGGTGGGGGCAATCAGCCCCAGCATTTT
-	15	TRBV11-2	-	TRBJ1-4	CASSLETGANEKLFF	TGTGCCAGCAGCTTAGAAACAGGAGCTAATGAAAAACTGTTTTTT